What follows describes a single T cell receptor (beta chain). This CDR3 is built from 15 residues. V was pared by 1 base and J by 8 bases, with 7 bases of the junction left unmatched. CDR1 and CDR2 (germline): SEHNR, FQNEAQ (reference sequence). The data stem from a study of identical twins. TCRdb fed the 5' RACE reads into MiXCR, producing one record per CDR3 protein. The sample includes about 790,000 distinct CDR3 sequences, 15% to 20% seen only once; the top ten take around 13%. These data were also filed under a second study, of T cells expressing NK-cell markers.

The chain links TRBV7-9 to TRBJ2-1, with 8 positions matching TRBD2. Sequencing used PBMCs. This sequence was found in a woman under 30 in good health. The DNA of the CDR3 is TGTGCCAGCAGCTTAGAGGGAGCGGGAGAGGATGAGCAGTTCTTC. It encodes CASSLEGAGEDEQFF.